Shown below are 4 T cell receptor beta chains from a single sample sequenced in a study of control samples from healthy donors and cancer patients. Assay used: immunoSEQ multiplex PCR; TCRdb lists only in-frame clones, some missing. This table has around 110,000 clones, approximately 90% appearing once. The specimen was PBMCs. These receptors were collected from a woman aged 45 to 65 with colorectal cancer.

The gene calls are TRBV2 and TRBJ1-2; D ambiguous. V lost 4 bases to trimming and J lost 4 bases, with 10 bases between them. The CDR3 spans 13 residues. The germline gives CDR1 SNHLY, CDR2 FYNNEI. CDR3 sequence reads: CASSGGRSYGYTF. The CDR3 DNA is TGTGCCAGCAGTGGAGGCAGGAGCTATGGCTACACCTTC.

The gene calls are TRBV11-2 and TRBJ1-3; D is possibly TRBD1 (5 bases). The germline gives CDR1 SGHAT, CDR2 FQNNGV. Trimming took off 5 bases at V and 6 bases at J, with 11 bases between the two ends. The CDR3 consists of 13 residues. The CDR3 nucleotides are TGTGCCAGCAGCGCGGGGCCGTTAAACACCATATATTTT. Translation gives CASSAGPLNTIYF.

The chain is built from TRBV27 and TRBJ2-2; 10 positions match TRBD2. The CDR3 spans 17 residues. Germline V lookup: CDR1 MNHEY, CDR2 SMNVEV (reference sequence). V lost 6 bases and J lost 1; bases outside the gene matches: 8. CDR3 loop: CASRPDIAGGNTGELFF. CDR3 DNA sequence: TGTGCCAGCAGACCCGATATAGCGGGAGGGAACACCGGGGAGCTGTTTTTT.

Here the CDR3 reads CASGLGQANTEAFF. The CDR3 DNA reads TGTGCTAGTGGTTTGGGACAGGCGAACACTGAAGCTTTCTTT. The chain is built from TRBV12-5 and TRBJ1-1; D perhaps matches TRBD1 (6 bases). V gave up 1 base and J gave up 1 base, with 7 bases separating them. The CDR3 totals 14 residues. Germline values: CDR1 LGHNT, CDR2 FRNRAP. Supplemented by reference TRBV12-5 and TRBJ1-1, the full variable domain reads DARVTQTPRHKVTEMGQEVTMRCQPILGHNTVFWYRQTMMQGLELLAYFRNRAPLDDSGMPKDRFSAEMPDATLATLKIQPSEPRDSAVYFCASGLGQANTEAFFGQGTRLTVV.